This TCR beta chain was obtained from a study of regulatory T cells in long-lasting Graves disease. This CDR3 is built from 14 residues. Germline V gene data show CDR1 as SEHNR and CDR2 as FQNEAQ (reference sequence). Trimming left V 5 bases short and J 10 bases short, with 17 bases between. Arm-PCR with iRepertoire HTBI primers amplified the CDR3 regions for these TCR beta libraries. Authors' data handling: Throughout the samples, researchers identified roughly 59 TRBV and approximately 14 TRBJ segments. TCRdb re-called the multiplex PCR reads with MiXCR, one entry per CDR3 protein. The V and J calls reflect TCRdb's pipeline rather than the authors' work. The sample contains roughly 560,000 distinct CDR3 sequences, roughly a sixth of which appear only once. Sample time point: newly diagnosed GD, antithyroid drugs for less than 3 months. Following extraction of RNA from PBMCs, that RNA was used to make the TCR library.

Notes on the study in general: The study examined only peripheral blood, not thyroid tissue. Segments TRBV28, TRBJ1-2 and TRBJ2-5 showed preferential usage in persistent disease.

With respect to this clonotype: Antigen specificity is unknown.

The data were also submitted as part of a second study, on T cells in Graves' hyperthyroidism and ophthalmopathy. Turning to that study: Each diagnosis drew on symptoms, thyroxine, TRAb, thyroid ultrasound and orbital computed tomography findings.

The sequenced sample was peripheral blood mononuclear cells (PBMCs), obtained at new diagnosis, from a patient treated with antithyroid drugs. The origin of this receptor is a woman aged 40 to 65 with Graves disease. V is TRBV7-9 and J is TRBJ1-4; no firm D call. CDR3 sequence reads: CASSLAAPAGKLFF. For the CDR3, the DNA is TGTGCCAGCAGCCTCGCGGCACCCGCCGGAAAACTGTTTTTT.